Each of the 23 T cell receptor beta chains below was sequenced from the same sample in a study of T cell responses to AZD1222 COVID-19 vaccine (TCRdb year 2021). Library preparation employed the immunoSEQ multiplex PCR assay. TCRdb carries this immuneACCESS record with in-frame sequences only. Its versions omit some clonotypes, under half of them owing to an unresolved V gene in the studies checked, with the rest unexplained. This sample gives over 110,000 clones in total; around 89% of them show up just once. The ten largest account for approximately 1.5% of the sample. Read against the paper, the sample's time point label means: baseline before first vaccination. The specimen comprised peripheral blood, sampled on day 0 of AZD1222 vaccination. The receptors were gathered from an adult in good health.

CDR3 protein: CASRLTGGDQPQHF. The DNA for the CDR3 is TGTGCCAGCAGACTTACAGGGGGCGATCAGCCCCAGCATTTT. This chain uses TRBV7-2 with TRBJ1-5, with 9 bases identical to TRBD1. This CDR3 comprises 14 residues. Per germline, CDR1 SGHTA and CDR2 FQGNSA. Trimming removed 6 bases from V and 5 bases from J; junction bases left unmatched: 5.

The rearrangement joins TRBV4-2 to TRBJ2-1, with 12 positions matching TRBD2. Germline CDR1 and CDR2: LGHNA and YNFKEQ. Trimming removed 3 bases from V and 4 bases from J; junction bases left unmatched: 4. CDR3 size: 16 residues. The CDR3 here is CASSQALAGGYNEQFF. CDR3 nucleotides: TGTGCCAGCAGCCAGGCCCTAGCGGGGGGGTACAATGAGCAGTTCTTC.

This clone came up a few times. The DNA of the CDR3 is TGTGCCTGGAGTGTACAGGTTGGAAACACCATATATTTT. Translated: CAWSVQVGNTIYF. This sequence joins TRBV30 and TRBJ1-3, with a tentative D call TRBD1 (5 bases). There are 13 residues in the CDR3. CDR1 is GTSNPN, CDR2 SVGIG, per germline (reference sequence). Trimming took 0 bases from V and 3 from J, leaving 6 bases between them.

The rearrangement links TRBV18 to TRBJ2-1; 11 positions match TRBD2. Germline CDR1 reads KGHSH; CDR2 reads LQKENI. The CDR3 runs 16 residues. With 0 bases clipped from V and 4 bases from J, the junction kept 2 bases outside the gene matches. Written as DNA, the CDR3 is TGTGCCAGCTCACCACCAGGGACTAGCGGTTACAATGAGCAGTTCTTC. This sequence encodes CASSPPGTSGYNEQFF.

This clone showed up just a few times. This chain links TRBV5-6 with TRBJ1-6; D is ambiguous. Germline CDR1 is SGHDT and CDR2 is YYEEEE. V was trimmed by 4 bases and J by 6 bases, leaving 17 bases between them. The CDR3 sequence is 16 residues long. DNA of the CDR3: TGTGCCAGCAGCGCGGGCCCCCGTAAGGCTAATTCACCCCTCCACTTT. As protein: CASSAGPRKANSPLHF.

The rearrangement uses TRBV28 and TRBJ1-5; D gene uncertain. The germline V gene has CDR1 MDHEN and CDR2 SYDVKM. The CDR3 is 16 amino acids. Trimming shortened V by 5 bases and J by 7 bases, and 21 bases separated the two germline ends. The CDR3 sequence: CASSRLEQVIRQPQHF. The CDR3 DNA reads TGTGCCAGCAGTCGCCTCGAGCAGGTAATCCGACAGCCCCAGCATTTT.

The CDR3 region has the DNA TGTGCCAGCAGCTCGGACAGGGGCTCTGGAAACACCATATATTTT. It codes for CASSSDRGSGNTIYF. The V gene is TRBV9, the J gene TRBJ1-3; TRBD1 aligns across 9 bases. CDR1 and CDR2 (germline): SGDLS, YYNGEE. With 4 bases clipped from V and 0 bases from J, the junction kept 2 bases outside the gene matches. There are 15 residues in the CDR3. Complete variable domain (other parts from reference TRBV9 and TRBJ1-3): DSGVTQTPKHLITATGQRVTLRCSPRSGDLSVYWYQQSLDQGLQFLIQYYNGEERAKGNILERFSAQQFPDLHSELNLSSLELGDSALYFCASSSDRGSGNTIYFGEGSWLTVV.

The chain uses TRBV3-1 (or the pseudogene TRBV3-2) and TRBJ1-5; D call uncertain. V was cut by 3 bases and J by 0 bases, with 6 bases left in between. Germline V gene lookup returns CDR1 LGHDT and CDR2 YNNKEL (reference sequence). The CDR3 runs to 14 residues. The CDR3: CASSQAGSNQPQHF. DNA of the CDR3: TGTGCCAGCAGCCAGGCAGGTAGCAATCAGCCCCAGCATTTT.

The chain combines TRBV5-6 with TRBJ2-2, with D uncertain. The length of the CDR3 is 12 residues. Per the germline V gene, CDR1 is SGHDT and CDR2 is YYEEEE. Trimming took 2 bases from V and 7 from J, leaving 6 bases between them. The CDR3 DNA reads as TGTGCCAGCAGCTTACTCTTCGGGGAGCTGTTTTTT. It codes for CASSLLFGELFF.

The V call is TRBV6-1, the J call TRBJ2-4, with a possible D match to TRBD2 (6 bases). CDR1 is MNHNS, CDR2 SASEGT, per germline. The V end was cut by 3 bases, the J end by 0 bases, with 12 bases between. The CDR3 runs 16 residues. For the CDR3, the DNA is TGTGCCAGCAGTGACGCGACTAGACTAGCCAAAAACATTCAGTACTTC. Translation: CASSDATRLAKNIQYF.

In this sample, this clone turned up once. The genes are TRBV7-3 and TRBJ2-1; 14 nucleotides agree with TRBD2. This CDR3 is built from 15 residues. After removal of 3 bases from V and 6 bases from J, the junction contained 1 base not matched to a gene. Per germline, CDR1 SGHTA and CDR2 FQGTGA. This CDR3 is CASSFGTSGGNEQFF. The CDR3, as DNA: TGTGCCAGCAGCTTCGGGACTAGCGGGGGCAATGAGCAGTTCTTC.

This chain links TRBV4-2 with TRBJ1-5; 10 nucleotides line up with TRBD1. The CDR3 is 16 residues long. Germline V CDR1 and CDR2: LGHNA, YNFKEQ. J lost 3 bases, V lost 1 base, and 3 bases had no gene match. CDR3 loop: CASSQGDRGNNQPQHF. The CDR3 DNA follows: TGTGCCAGCAGCCAAGGGGACAGGGGTAACAATCAGCCCCAGCATTTT.

The V gene is TRBV6-4, the J gene TRBJ1-1, with TRBD1 identical over 9 bases. The CDR3 spans 14 residues. Trimming took 8 bases from V and 5 from J; bases not matched to a gene: 9. In germline, CDR1 is MRHNA, CDR2 SNTAGT. In DNA, the CDR3 is TGTGCCAGCGGCAAACAGGGGGCGCGGACTGAAGCTTTCTTT. Translation: CASGKQGARTEAFF.

This chain uses TRBV5-1 with TRBJ1-2, with 7 bases that match TRBD1. This CDR3 has 15 residues. J gave up 1 base and V 0 bases, and 3 bases lay outside the gene matches. The germline V gene encodes CDR1 SGHRS and CDR2 YFSETQ. Here the CDR3 DNA reads TGCGCCAGCAGCTTGGGCCGACAGGGTAACTATGGCTACACCTTC. This translates into CASSLGRQGNYGYTF.

The chain employs TRBV19 and TRBJ2-3; 7 bases match TRBD1. The CDR3 is made up of 18 amino acids. The ends lost 3 bases at V and 2 bases at J; junction bases unmatched: 14. The germline V gene encodes CDR1 LNHDA and CDR2 SQIVND (reference sequence). CDR3 region: CASSMEAPGTVITDTQYF. Written as DNA, the CDR3 is TGTGCCAGTAGTATGGAGGCCCCCGGGACAGTCATCACAGATACGCAGTATTTT.

This chain joins TRBV7-2 and TRBJ1-1; the D gene is possibly TRBD1 (5 bases). The CDR3 totals 15 residues. Per the germline V gene, CDR1 is SGHTA and CDR2 is FQGNSA. Trimming cost V 0 bases and J 0 bases, with 8 bases left between them. CDR3 loop: CASSLAGGVNTEAFF. The CDR3 DNA is TGTGCCAGCAGCTTAGCGGGGGGAGTGAACACTGAAGCTTTCTTT.

The V and J genes are TRBV7-9 and TRBJ1-2; 7 bases match TRBD1. The CDR3 is 13 residues long. Germline CDR1 is SEHNR and CDR2 is FQNEAQ (reference sequence). Trimming at V came to 5 bases and at J to 7 bases, leaving 7 bases not matched to a gene. For the CDR3, the DNA is TGTGCCAGCAGCCCCGAGGGGGCTAGTGGCTACACCTTC. Its translation is CASSPEGASGYTF.

As to this clone: One end of the junction is discordant with germline, which a read error may explain. The chain links TRBV27 to TRBJ1-6; 9 bases are shared with TRBD1. Germline CDR1 MNHEY, CDR2 SMNVEV (reference sequence). The CDR3 runs 16 residues. CDR3 DNA sequence: TGTGCCAGCAGGTTATATCCCACAGGGGGCAATTCACCCCTCCACTTT. This sequence encodes CASRLYPTGGNSPLHF.

The chain combines TRBV28 with TRBJ2-7, with 9 positions matching TRBD2. The CDR3 has 20 residues. Germline-derived CDR1 and CDR2 are MDHEN and SYDVKM. Trimming at V came to 7 bases and at J to 0 bases, leaving 22 bases not matched to a gene. Here the CDR3 reads CASIPSPGREGPYPSYEQYF. The CDR3 nucleotides read TGTGCCAGCATTCCCTCGCCGGGGCGGGAGGGCCCGTACCCCTCCTACGAGCAGTACTTC.

The chain carries TRBV2 and TRBJ1-2, with D uncertain. Trimming took off 2 bases at V and 2 bases at J, with 12 bases between the two ends. The CDR3 covers 15 residues. Per germline, CDR1 SNHLY and CDR2 FYNNEI. The CDR3 here is CASSESIGGNYGYTF. Here the CDR3 DNA reads TGTGCCAGCAGTGAATCTATTGGCGGAAACTATGGCTACACCTTC.

This chain uses TRBV19 with TRBJ1-1; D possibly corresponds to TRBD1 (6 bases). Looked up from germline, CDR1 is LNHDA and CDR2 is SQIVND (reference sequence). This CDR3 spans 14 amino acids. V lost 7 bases and J lost 1, with 13 bases in between. The CDR3 DNA reads TGTGCCAGTAAAAGCCAACAGGGGAACACTGAAGCTTTCTTT. It codes for CASKSQQGNTEAFF.

The rearrangement uses TRBV3-1 (or the pseudogene TRBV3-2) and TRBJ2-5, with D perhaps given as TRBD1 or TRBD2 (6 bases each). This CDR3 is 13 amino acids long. Germline CDR1 and CDR2: LGHDT and YNNKEL (reference sequence). With 8 bases removed from V and 5 bases from J, the gap between germline ends came to 15 bases. This chain's CDR3 is CASFSPGAETQYF. The DNA for the CDR3 is TGTGCCAGCTTCTCCCCGGGGGCGGAGACCCAGTACTTC.

The gene calls are TRBV19 and TRBJ2-2, with 7 bases identical to TRBD2. With 4 bases clipped from V and 2 bases from J, the junction kept 7 bases outside the gene matches. The CDR3 has 16 residues. Germline V CDR1 and CDR2: LNHDA, SQIVND (reference sequence). Here the CDR3 DNA reads TGTGCCAGTAGTAAGGGAAGCGGGACCAACACCGGGGAGCTGTTTTTT. It yields the protein CASSKGSGTNTGELFF.